The 24 T cell receptor beta chains given below trace back to one sample, sequenced in a study of T-cell reconstitution after alpha-beta-depleted transplantation in children. Researchers prepared the TCRbeta library using unique molecular identifiers, the study reports. TCRdb processed the PCR reads anew with MiXCR; each CDR3 protein has one entry. This sample carries approximately 500,000 distinct CDR3 sequences, about 10% of them seen once, and the ten largest clones take 2%. The sequences come from PBMCs, collected before TCRalphabeta/CD19-depleted stem cell transplant. Receptor source: a child aged 2-9 years with inherited bone marrow failure, due to receive a stem cell transplant.

Comment on this clonotype: A clone one base away is much larger, so this may be a read error. The V and J genes are TRBV2 and TRBJ2-1; the D call may be TRBD1 or TRBD2 (5 bases each). Trimming cost V 4 bases and J 13 bases, with 11 bases left between them. The CDR3 is 11 amino acids. Germline V gives CDR1 SNHLY, CDR2 FYNNEI. As DNA, the CDR3 is TGTGCCAGCAGTGTAAGAGGGACCCAGTTCTTC. It specifies CASSVRGTQFF.

This clonotype has at least ten counts. The chain is built from TRBV10-3 and TRBJ2-1, with D unresolved. V shed 6 bases and J shed 2 bases, with 8 bases lying between them. The germline CDR1 and CDR2 sequences are ENHRY and SYGVKD. CDR3 length equals 13 residues. The CDR3, as DNA: TGTGCCATCAGCAGCGAGCCCTACAATGAGCAGTTCTTC. This translates into CAISSEPYNEQFF.

The table lists this clonotype with a count of one. This may be a read error: a much more frequent sequence differs by one nucleotide. The rearrangement joins TRBV27 to TRBJ2-1; perhaps TRBD2 as D (5 bases). Germline CDR1 and CDR2: MNHEY and SMNVEV (reference sequence). This CDR3 spans 13 amino acids. CDR3: CASSAGLYNDQFF. The DNA of the CDR3 is TGTGCCAGCAGTGCAGGACTCTACAATGACCAGTTCTTC.

This chain connects TRBV20-1 to TRBJ1-1; 9 bases are shared with TRBD1. V lost 5 bases to trimming and J lost 1 base; unmatched junction nucleotides: 8. From germline, CDR1 is DFQATT and CDR2 SNEGSKA (reference sequence). The CDR3 consists of 15 residues. CDR3 coding DNA: TGCAGTGCTCCCGGGCCGGGACAGGGGAACACTGAAGCTTTCTTT. Its translation is CSAPGPGQGNTEAFF.

This clonotype was observed at least ten times. V usage is TRBV20-1 and J usage is TRBJ1-1; tentatively, D is TRBD1 (5 bases). The germline gives CDR1 DFQATT, CDR2 SNEGSKA (reference sequence). CDR3 length: 12 amino acids. V lost 2 bases to trimming and J lost 3 bases, with 7 bases between them. The CDR3 sequence: CSARQGDTEAFF. In nucleotides, the CDR3 is TGCAGTGCTAGACAGGGTGACACTGAAGCTTTCTTT.

This clonotype was observed at least ten times. The chain links TRBV6-5 to TRBJ2-5, with D hard to call. The CDR3 length is 12 residues. Germline V CDR1 and CDR2: MNHEY, SVGAGI. Trimming shortened V by 6 bases and J by 2 bases, and 7 bases separated the two germline ends. The CDR3 DNA sequence: TGTGCCAGCAGACGCCGACAAGAGACCCAGTACTTC. Translated: CASRRRQETQYF.

A remark on this clonotype: A much larger clone differs by one base, so this may be a read error. This chain uses TRBV6-2 or TRBV6-3 with TRBJ2-2, with 10 nucleotides matching TRBD2. CDR3 length: 18 residues. V lost 0 bases to trimming and J lost 5 bases; unmatched junction nucleotides: 9. CDR1 and CDR2 from the germline V gene are MNHEY and SVGEGT. This CDR3 reads CASSYSKLAGVRTGELFF. DNA for the CDR3: TGTGCCAGCAGTTACTCGAAGCTAGCGGGAGTTCGAACCGGGGAGCTGTTTTTT.

This clonotype occurred many times. The chain recombines TRBV20-1 with TRBJ2-7; D not certain. Trimming removed 6 bases from V and 3 bases from J, with 12 bases in between. Germline V lookup: CDR1 DFQATT, CDR2 SNEGSKA (reference sequence). The CDR3 sequence is 12 residues long. The CDR3 coding sequence is TGCAGTGCCCCAATCGGCGGCTACGAGCAGTACTTC. It codes for CSAPIGGYEQYF.

This clonotype was observed a few times. The chain links TRBV28 to TRBJ2-4, with 8 nucleotides matching TRBD2. The V and J ends lost 1 base and 2 bases, in that order; junction bases with no gene match: 22. This CDR3 spans 22 amino acids. CDR1 and CDR2 from the germline V gene are MDHEN and SYDVKM. DNA of the CDR3: TGTGCCAGCAGTTTATATCCCCTGCGGACTAGCCCGGGTCTTCTCCCCAAAAACATTCAGTACTTC. Encoded protein: CASSLYPLRTSPGLLPKNIQYF.

Only a few counts were recorded for this clonotype. V gene TRBV6-2 or TRBV6-3 combines with J gene TRBJ1-3; D uncertain. The CDR3 has 14 amino acids. Germline V CDR1 and CDR2: MNHEY, SVGEGT. The V end was cut by 10 bases, the J end by 2 bases, with 15 bases between. The CDR3 DNA sequence: TGTGCCACCATCGACGTTTACCCTGGAAACACCATATATTTT. Translating it yields CATIDVYPGNTIYF.

This clonotype was observed at least ten times. The chain is built from TRBV4-3 and TRBJ2-3, with TRBD1 matching 8 bases. After removal of 2 bases from V and 4 bases from J, the junction contained 11 bases not matched to a gene. Germline V CDR1 and CDR2: LGHNA, YSLEER. This CDR3 has 17 amino acids. The DNA of the CDR3 is TGCGCCAGCAGCCAACAGGCAGCAGGGGGCGCGGCAGATACGCAGTATTTT. Its protein product is CASSQQAAGGAADTQYF.

At least ten counts were recorded for this clonotype. The rearrangement links TRBV12-3 or TRBV12-4 to TRBJ2-5, with 12 bases fitting TRBD2. This CDR3 comprises 16 residues. The junction had 9 bases not matched to a gene; V was cut back by 6 bases and J by 4 bases. CDR3 sequence (DNA): TGTGCCAGCAGCGACTATCTAGCGGGAGGGGGAGAGACCCAGTACTTC. Translation gives CASSDYLAGGGETQYF.

In this sample, this clonotype turned up a few times. The chain joins TRBV5-1 to TRBJ2-1; 7 nucleotides agree with TRBD2. CDR3 size: 17 residues. Looked up from germline, CDR1 is SGHRS and CDR2 is YFSETQ. After removal of 3 bases from V and 3 bases from J, the junction contained 12 bases not matched to a gene. CDR3 in DNA: TGCGCCAGCAGCTGGACCGGAGGCGGGGGAATCTACAATGAGCAGTTCTTC. This codes for CASSWTGGGGIYNEQFF.

This clonotype was recorded at least ten times. The rearrangement joins TRBV2 to TRBJ2-7; 7 bases are a match to TRBD1. CDR3 length: 15 residues. V was pared by 6 bases and J by 0 bases, with 8 bases of the junction left unmatched. Germline V gene data show CDR1 as SNHLY and CDR2 as FYNNEI. The CDR3 sequence is CASRGSTGNSYEQYF. The CDR3 DNA sequence: TGTGCCAGCAGAGGTTCGACAGGGAACTCCTACGAGCAGTACTTC.

This clonotype occurred many times. V is TRBV5-4 and J is TRBJ2-5; 10 positions agree with TRBD1. Germline V lookup: CDR1 SGHNT, CDR2 YYREEE (reference sequence). This CDR3 is 20 amino acids long. V gave up 2 bases and J gave up 3 bases; unmatched junction bases: 19. CDR3 DNA: TGTGCCAGCAGCTTACGGGACAGGGGTGTGTTTCAGGTCGTGGAAGAGACCCAGTACTTC. Translation: CASSLRDRGVFQVVEETQYF.

This clonotype was counted many times. This sequence joins TRBV6-2 or TRBV6-3 and TRBJ2-2; TRBD2 aligns across 7 bases. The germline CDR1 and CDR2 sequences are MNHEY and SVGEGT. With V trimmed by 8 bases and J by 5 bases, 14 bases remained unmatched. The CDR3 is 16 residues long. CDR3 sequence reads: CASVKRGSSYTGELFF. In nucleotides, the CDR3 is TGTGCCAGCGTAAAACGCGGGAGTAGCTATACCGGGGAGCTGTTTTTT.

This clonotype was seen more than once but under ten times. This chain links TRBV3-1 with TRBJ2-1; 10 bases align to TRBD1. There are 15 residues in the CDR3. Trimming cost V 7 bases and J 6 bases; bases outside gene matches: 9. Looked up from germline, CDR1 is LGHDT and CDR2 is YNNKEL (reference sequence). CDR3 in DNA: TGTGCCAGCAATCTTCAGGACAGGGGGGGCAATGAGCAGTTCTTC. It is translated as CASNLQDRGGNEQFF.

This clonotype has at least ten counts. The chain uses TRBV28 and TRBJ2-3, with 13 bases that match TRBD2. The CDR3 runs 18 residues. The V segment lost 5 bases and the J segment 0 bases; nucleotides outside the gene matches: 8. Per germline, CDR1 MDHEN and CDR2 SYDVKM. The CDR3 nucleotides are TGTGCCAGCAGTAACCCGGGACTAGCGGGGTATAGCACAGATACGCAGTATTTT. This encodes CASSNPGLAGYSTDTQYF.

Ten or more counts support this clonotype. CDR3 coding DNA: TGTGCCAGCAGTTACGGGGCAGTCTCCTACGAGCAGTACTTC. Residues: CASSYGAVSYEQYF. The V and J genes are TRBV6-5 and TRBJ2-7; tentatively, D is TRBD1 (5 bases). Germline CDR1 and CDR2: MNHEY and SVGAGI. V lost 2 bases and J lost 0, with 8 bases in between. The CDR3 extends over 14 amino acids.

The J gene is TRBJ2-3, the V gene TRBV5-1, with 11 bases matching TRBD2. V lost 3 bases, J lost 3 bases, and 6 bases stayed unmatched. Germline CDR1 reads SGHRS; CDR2 reads YFSETQ. This CDR3 region has 16 residues. Here the CDR3 reads CASSSLAGGATDTQYF. The CDR3 nucleotides are TGCGCCAGCAGCTCCCTAGCGGGAGGTGCTACAGATACGCAGTATTTT.

In this sample, this clonotype turned up many times. The chain couples TRBV29-1 to TRBJ2-5, with unresolved D. The germline gives CDR1 SQVTM, CDR2 ANQGSEA. V lost 4 bases, J lost 3 bases, and 9 bases lay in between. This CDR3 contains 12 residues. As DNA, the CDR3 is TGCAGCGTTGTAGGCCTGGAAGAGACCCAGTACTTC. It encodes CSVVGLEETQYF.

This clonotype has more than one count but fewer than ten. Relative to the germline gene, one junction end is altered; a read error may explain this. The CDR3 DNA reads TGTGCTAGCAGCCCCCTTGGGGTCGGCACCGGGGAGCTGTTTTTT. Translated, it gives CASSPLGVGTGELFF. The chain recombines TRBV7-7 with TRBJ2-2; no definite D call. The CDR3 sequence is 15 residues long. CDR1 is SSHAT, CDR2 FNYEAQ, per germline (reference sequence).

This clonotype was found many times. The chain carries TRBV12-3 or TRBV12-4 and TRBJ1-4; D not certain. Deletions cut 6 bases from V and 8 bases from J, with 10 bases between. This CDR3 region has 12 residues. CDR3 region: CASRTGSEKLFF. The CDR3 region has the DNA TGTGCCAGCAGGACGGGCTCCGAAAAACTGTTTTTT.

This clonotype was detected ten times or more. The chain combines TRBV20-1 with TRBJ2-7; D unclear. Trimming removed 3 bases at V and 7 bases at J, with 10 bases between. This CDR3 region has 11 residues. Germline V gives CDR1 DFQATT, CDR2 SNEGSKA (reference sequence). The CDR3 DNA reads TGCAGTGCTAGCCTCTTTCGGGAGCAGTACTTC. This encodes CSASLFREQYF.